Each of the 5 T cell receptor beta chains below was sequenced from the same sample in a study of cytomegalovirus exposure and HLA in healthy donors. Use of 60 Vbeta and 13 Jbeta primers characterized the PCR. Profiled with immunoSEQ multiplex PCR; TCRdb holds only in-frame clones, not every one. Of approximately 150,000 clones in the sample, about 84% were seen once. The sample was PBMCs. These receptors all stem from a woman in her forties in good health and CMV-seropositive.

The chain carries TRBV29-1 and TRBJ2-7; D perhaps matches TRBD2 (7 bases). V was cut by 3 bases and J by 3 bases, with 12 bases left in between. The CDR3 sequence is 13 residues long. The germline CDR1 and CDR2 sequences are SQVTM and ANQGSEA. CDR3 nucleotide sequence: TGCAGCGTTGAGGGGGGGCAAAACTACGAGCAGTACTTC. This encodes CSVEGGQNYEQYF.

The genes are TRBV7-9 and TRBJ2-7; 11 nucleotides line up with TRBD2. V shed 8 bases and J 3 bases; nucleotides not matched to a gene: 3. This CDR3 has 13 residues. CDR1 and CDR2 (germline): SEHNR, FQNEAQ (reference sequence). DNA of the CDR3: TGTGCCAGCTCTAGCGGGAGGTTCTACGAGCAGTACTTC. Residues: CASSSGRFYEQYF.

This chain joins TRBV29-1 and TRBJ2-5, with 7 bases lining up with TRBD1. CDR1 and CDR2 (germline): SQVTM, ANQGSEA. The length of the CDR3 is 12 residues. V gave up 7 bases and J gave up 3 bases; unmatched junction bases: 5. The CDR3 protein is CSGLGTEETQYF. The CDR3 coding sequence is TGCAGCGGGCTCGGGACAGAAGAGACCCAGTACTTC.

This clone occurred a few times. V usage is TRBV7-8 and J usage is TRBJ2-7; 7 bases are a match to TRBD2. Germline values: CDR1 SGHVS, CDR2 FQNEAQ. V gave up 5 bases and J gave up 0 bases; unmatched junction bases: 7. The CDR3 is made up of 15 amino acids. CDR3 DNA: TGTGCCAGCAGCCCGACGGGCGGGGGCTCCTACGAGCAGTACTTC. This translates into CASSPTGGGSYEQYF.

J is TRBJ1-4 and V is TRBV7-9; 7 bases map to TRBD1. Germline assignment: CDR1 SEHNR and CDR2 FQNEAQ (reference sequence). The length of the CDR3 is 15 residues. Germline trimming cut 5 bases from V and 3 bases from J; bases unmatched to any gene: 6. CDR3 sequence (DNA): TGTGCCAGCAGCGCCCGACAGGGACCTAATGAAAAACTGTTTTTT. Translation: CASSARQGPNEKLFF.